This T cell receptor beta chain came from a study of cytomegalovirus exposure and HLA in healthy donors. Background on the study: The same platform as the 650 to 700 first-cohort repertoires was used for the 110 or so validation repertoires, a later analysis reported.

The CDR3 covers 17 residues. Trimming took 1 base from V and 0 from J, leaving 13 bases between them. Germline V gene lookup returns CDR1 MGHRA and CDR2 YSYEKL. The protocol was immunoSEQ multiplex PCR, while the TCRdb copy is restricted to in-frame clones and leaves out a portion. The sample shows fewer than 250,000 clones, over 80% of them seen only once. The chain recombines TRBV4-1 with TRBJ2-4; D might be TRBD2 (5 bases). This receptor was obtained from a woman aged 30 to 39 in good health and CMV-seropositive. The sample comprised PBMCs. CDR3 coding DNA: TGCGCCAGCAGCCAAGTATGGCTAGCTGGAGCCAAAAACATTCAGTACTTC. Encoded protein: CASSQVWLAGAKNIQYF.